This TCR beta chain was sequenced during a study of vaccination effects on CD4 cells after COVID-19. Study-level background: The cohort was immunized with two doses of either the BNT162b2 or mRNA-1273 vaccine. General study points: The study got few convalescent patients and did not collect any early post-infection timepoints.

Antigen-specific CD4+ T cells were expanded with viral peptide pools in the ViraFEST assay before sequencing. Subsequent to roughly 9 days of culture, CD4+ T cells were isolated. Nucleocapsid antibodies were negative in the vaccine recipients, who had never had SARS-CoV-2 infection. As for this clone: Its matching antigen is unknown.

Assay used: immunoSEQ multiplex PCR; TCRdb lists only in-frame clones, some missing. Among tens of thousands of clones listed, around 72% were seen once. The clonotype was recovered from a human donor who received a COVID-19 vaccine. Source: CD4+ T cells from PBMCs cultured with HCoV-OC43 spike peptides, taken before COVID-19 vaccination. Specified subset: HCoV-OC43 spike overlapping peptide pool stimulation.

The CDR3 DNA reads as TGCGCCAGCAGCCAGGCCCAGGGCGATAGGAACATTCAGTACTTC. It specifies CASSQAQGDRNIQYF. The chain recombines TRBV4-1 with TRBJ2-4, with TRBD1 as a possible D gene (5 bases). V lost 3 bases and J 7 bases, leaving 16 bases between the germline ends. This CDR3 contains 15 residues. CDR1 MGHRA and CDR2 YSYEKL come from the germline V gene.